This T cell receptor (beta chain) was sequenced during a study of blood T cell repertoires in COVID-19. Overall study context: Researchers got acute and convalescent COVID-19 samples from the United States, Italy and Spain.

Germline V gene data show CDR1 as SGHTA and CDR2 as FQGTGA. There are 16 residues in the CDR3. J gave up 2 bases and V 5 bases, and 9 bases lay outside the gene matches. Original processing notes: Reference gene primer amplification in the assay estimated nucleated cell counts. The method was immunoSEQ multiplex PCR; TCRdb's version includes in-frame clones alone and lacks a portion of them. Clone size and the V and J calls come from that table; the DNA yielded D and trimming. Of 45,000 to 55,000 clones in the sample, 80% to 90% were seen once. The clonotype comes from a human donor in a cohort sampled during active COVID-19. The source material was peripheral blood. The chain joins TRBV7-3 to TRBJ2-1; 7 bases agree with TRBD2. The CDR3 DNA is TGTGCCAGCAGCGTTACGAGCGGGGCCACCTACAATGAGCAGTTCTTC. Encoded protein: CASSVTSGATYNEQFF.